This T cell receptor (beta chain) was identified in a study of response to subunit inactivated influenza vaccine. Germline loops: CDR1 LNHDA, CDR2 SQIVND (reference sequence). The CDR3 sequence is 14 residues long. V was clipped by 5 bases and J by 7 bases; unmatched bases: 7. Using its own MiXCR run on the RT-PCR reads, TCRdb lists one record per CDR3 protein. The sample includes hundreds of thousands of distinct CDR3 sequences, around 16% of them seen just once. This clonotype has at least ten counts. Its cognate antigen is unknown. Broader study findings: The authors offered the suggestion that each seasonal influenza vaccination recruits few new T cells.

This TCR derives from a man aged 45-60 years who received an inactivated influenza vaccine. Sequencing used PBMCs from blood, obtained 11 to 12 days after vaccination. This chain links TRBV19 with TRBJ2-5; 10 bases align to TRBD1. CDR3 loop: CASSSGTGVATQYF. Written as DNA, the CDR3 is TGTGCCAGTAGTTCCGGGACAGGGGTTGCGACCCAGTACTTC. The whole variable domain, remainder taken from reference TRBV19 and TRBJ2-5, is DGGITQSPKYLFRKEGQNVTLSCEQNLNHDAMYWYRQDPGQGLRLIYYSQIVNDFQKGDIAEGYSVSREKKESFPLTVTSAQKNPTAFYLCASSSGTGVATQYFGPGTRLLVL.